The TCR beta chain under discussion was sequenced for a study of CD8+CD57+ T cells in acquired aplastic anemia. The use of genomic DNA as template underpinned the TCR beta VDJ and CDR3 profiling. TCRdb re-derived calls from the reads in MiXCR, one entry per CDR3 protein. The sample has under 200,000 distinct CDR3 sequences, 40% to 50% seen once. A remark on this clonotype: Its antigen is not identified.

In patients chosen for sequencing, flow cytometry had shown CD8+CD57+ cell expansion. Whole-study findings and limits: No significant patient-versus-control difference appeared in CD8+ Simpson's diversity. Both patients and controls carried the same twenty-nine CD8+ CDR3 sequences.

V lost 3 bases to trimming and J lost 5 bases, with 8 bases between them. Germline CDR1 SEHNR, CDR2 FQNEAQ (reference sequence). The CDR3 loop spans 13 amino acids. The TCR comes from a human donor with aplastic anemia. Source material: sorted CD4+, CD8+, or CD8+CD57+ T cells (not recorded which) from PBMCs. The chain couples TRBV7-9 to TRBJ1-3; D unresolved. The CDR3 bases are TGTGCCAGCAGCTTCCCCCTGCGAAACACCATATATTTT. Translated: CASSFPLRNTIYF.